This T cell receptor beta chain emerged from a study of graft-versus-host responses after intestinal transplantation. Study-wide context: Recipients had transplants, and these were multivisceral, liver-intestinal, or isolated intestinal. Recipients were all induced with anti-thymocyte globulin, then given tacrolimus and steroids for 3 to 4 years.

Study-wide findings and caveats: The study associated peak circulating GvH clone levels with early post-transplant HvG declines. Recipient marrow showed GvH clones, some seen first in ileum or blood.

The method was immunoSEQ multiplex PCR; TCRdb's version includes in-frame clones alone and lacks a portion of them. Of roughly 100,000 clones listed, approximately 94% are singletons. In regard to this clone: As yet, its antigen is unknown.

There are 12 residues in the CDR3. The germline V and J ends were trimmed by 6 bases and 0 bases, with 6 bases remaining between them. CDR1 is SGDLS, CDR2 YYNGEE, per germline. This sequence joins TRBV9 and TRBJ1-2, with D possibly being TRBD1 (5 bases). The sequencing here drew on unstimulated CD8+ T cells sorted from spleen or lymph node cells, taken before intestinal transplant. This clonotype was obtained from a human donor who received an intestinal transplant. The CDR3 nucleotides read TGTGCCAGCACGGACACTAACTATGGCTACACCTTC. It yields the protein CASTDTNYGYTF.